The clone carrying this T cell receptor beta chain was recorded at least ten times. Its specificity is not known. Researchers amplified the TCR beta CDR3 regions from RNA transcripts. The TCR CDR3 first-round RT-PCR relied on the HTBI primer set. TCRdb itself ran the multiplex PCR reads through MiXCR, one entry per CDR3 protein. The sample carries approximately 640,000 distinct CDR3 sequences, nearly 45% recorded once. The record originates from a study of T cells in Graves' hyperthyroidism and ophthalmopathy. Germline loops: CDR1 MGHDK, CDR2 SYGVNS. J lost 7 bases, V lost 3 bases, and 3 bases had no gene match. The CDR3 contains 13 residues. General study findings and limits: Most thyroid clonotypes that were expanded above 0.001 also turned up in blood.

This TCR was recovered from an adult man with Graves' disease, either hyperthyroidism or ophthalmopathy (not recorded which). The sample consisted of peripheral blood or thyroid tissue (not recorded which). The chain joins TRBV25-1 to TRBJ1-1; 9 bases agree with TRBD1. CDR3 nucleotide sequence: TGTGCCAGCAGTGATTGGGACAGGGATGAAGCTTTCTTT. This encodes CASSDWDRDEAFF.